This note documents a single T cell receptor (beta chain) sequence. The data were obtained in a study of cytomegalovirus exposure and HLA in healthy donors. Researchers ran the PCR with 60 Vbeta and 13 Jbeta primers. TCRdb keeps only in-frame clones here, not all; method: immunoSEQ multiplex PCR. The sample yields about 150,000 clones, roughly 77% seen once. This receptor was obtained from a human donor in good health. Material: PBMCs.

The CDR3, as DNA: TGTGCCAGCAGCGCCGGGACAGGGCCTATTGATGAGCAGTTCTTC. Translation gives CASSAGTGPIDEQFF. J is TRBJ2-1 and V is TRBV7-7, with TRBD1 matching 9 bases. The CDR3 has 15 residues. Losses at the gene ends were 5 bases for V and 8 bases for J; bases not matched to a gene: 10. Germline V gives CDR1 SSHAT, CDR2 FNYEAQ (reference sequence).